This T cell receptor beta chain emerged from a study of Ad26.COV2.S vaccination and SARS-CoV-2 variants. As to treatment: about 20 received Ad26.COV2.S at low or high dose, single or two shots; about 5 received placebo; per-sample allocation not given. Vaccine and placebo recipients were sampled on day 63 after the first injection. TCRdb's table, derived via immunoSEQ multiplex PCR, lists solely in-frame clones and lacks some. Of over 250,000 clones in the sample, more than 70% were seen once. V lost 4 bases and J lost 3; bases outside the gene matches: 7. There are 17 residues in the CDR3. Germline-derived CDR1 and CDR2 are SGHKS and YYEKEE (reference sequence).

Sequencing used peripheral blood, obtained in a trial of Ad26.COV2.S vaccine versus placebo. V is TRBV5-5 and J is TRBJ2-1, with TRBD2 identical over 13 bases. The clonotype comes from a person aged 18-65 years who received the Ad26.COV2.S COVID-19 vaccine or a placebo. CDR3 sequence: CASSLRGLAGIYNEQFF. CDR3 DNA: TGTGCCAGCAGCCTACGGGGACTAGCGGGAATCTACAATGAGCAGTTCTTC.